A selection of T cell receptor beta chains follows, all from one sample in a study of T cells after yellow fever vaccination. TCRdb redid the calling of the 5' RACE reads with MiXCR, one entry per CDR3 protein. The sample holds tens of thousands of distinct CDR3 sequences, just under 8% seen once. Sequenced here: CD8+ T cells sorted from PBMCs, sampled on the day of the yellow fever booster vaccination. These TCRs come from a man aged 30 to 39 who received the YFV17D yellow fever vaccine. CDR3s include the opening cysteine and the closing phenylalanine or tryptophan. The D gene is left open where the match is weak. Not every row has a clone size; where given, it reads once, few, many or a size class.

v_gene: TRBV20-1
d_gene: NA
abundance: NA
j_gene: TRBJ2-1
CDR3nt: TGCAGTGCTAGGGGCTGGAGGAGCTCCTACAATGAGCAGTTCTTC
CDR3aa: CSARGWRSSYNEQFF

v_gene: TRBV12-3/TRBV12-4
d_gene: NA
abundance: few
j_gene: TRBJ2-3
CDR3nt: TGTGCCAGCGGCCCGAGGGCACGGGGCCTGCCAGATACGCAGTATTTT
CDR3aa: CASGPRARGLPDTQYF

v_gene: TRBV6-5
d_gene: NA
abundance: many
j_gene: TRBJ2-7
CDR3nt: TGTGCCAGCAGTTACGGGGGTACTACCTACGAGCAGTACTTC
CDR3aa: CASSYGGTTYEQYF

v_gene: TRBV30
d_gene: TRBD1
abundance: NA
j_gene: TRBJ2-7
CDR3nt: TGTGCCTGGAGTGCCGGGACAGGGCGGAGGGAGCAGTACTTC
CDR3aa: CAWSAGTGRREQYF

v_gene: TRBV20-1
d_gene: NA
abundance: few
j_gene: TRBJ2-1
CDR3nt: TGCAGTGCTACCCCGCGCTACAATGAGCAGTTCTTC
CDR3aa: CSATPRYNEQFF

v_gene: TRBV29-1
d_gene: NA
abundance: NA
j_gene: TRBJ2-3
CDR3nt: TGCAGCGTTTATAGGGACAGCACAGATACGCAGTATTTT
CDR3aa: CSVYRDSTDTQYF

v_gene: TRBV5-4
d_gene: NA
abundance: few
j_gene: TRBJ2-2
CDR3nt: TGTGCCAGCAGCTTGGCCGATTCCGGGGAGCTGTTTTTT
CDR3aa: CASSLADSGELFF

v_gene: TRBV5-4
d_gene: NA
abundance: many
j_gene: TRBJ2-7
CDR3nt: TGTGCCAGCAGCCGGGACCTAACAGTTCCTGACTACGAGCAGTACTTC
CDR3aa: CASSRDLTVPDYEQYF

v_gene: TRBV12-3/TRBV12-4
d_gene: NA
abundance: NA
j_gene: TRBJ2-6
CDR3nt: TGTGCCACCCCCGGGGGCTCTGGGGCCAACGTCCTGACTTTC
CDR3aa: CATPGGSGANVLTF

v_gene: TRBV7-8
d_gene: NA
abundance: few
j_gene: TRBJ1-5
CDR3nt: TGTGCCAGCAGCCTGAGGGGGATCAATCAGCCCCAGCATTTT
CDR3aa: CASSLRGINQPQHF

v_gene: TRBV28
d_gene: TRBD2
abundance: NA
j_gene: TRBJ2-7
CDR3nt: TGTGCCAGCAGTTCCATCGGCCTGACTAGCGGGAGAGGATACGAGCAGTACTTC
CDR3aa: CASSSIGLTSGRGYEQYF

v_gene: TRBV29-1
d_gene: NA
abundance: NA
j_gene: TRBJ1-2
CDR3nt: TGCAGCGTGGACCTGAGGGATTTTAACTATGGCTACACCTTC
CDR3aa: CSVDLRDFNYGYTF

v_gene: TRBV3-1
d_gene: NA
abundance: few
j_gene: TRBJ2-1
CDR3nt: TGTGCCAGCAGCCAAGTTGCGAGGGGCGGAACCTCCTACAATGAGCAGTTCTTC
CDR3aa: CASSQVARGGTSYNEQFF

v_gene: TRBV11-2
d_gene: NA
abundance: few
j_gene: TRBJ1-1
CDR3nt: TGTGCCAGCAGCCCATTTGGGGGAACTGAAGCTTTCTTT
CDR3aa: CASSPFGGTEAFF

v_gene: TRBV5-1
d_gene: NA
abundance: NA
j_gene: TRBJ2-4
CDR3nt: TGCGCCAGCAGGGACGGAGTTAGATGGGCCAAAAACATTCAGTACTTC
CDR3aa: CASRDGVRWAKNIQYF

v_gene: TRBV28
d_gene: NA
abundance: few
j_gene: TRBJ2-5
CDR3nt: TGTGCCAGCAGTCTAAGACATGAGGGGACCCAGTACTTC
CDR3aa: CASSLRHEGTQYF

v_gene: TRBV4-3
d_gene: NA
abundance: NA
j_gene: TRBJ2-7
CDR3nt: TGCGCCAGCAGCCAAGAACAGAGTGCCTACGAGCAGTACTTC
CDR3aa: CASSQEQSAYEQYF

v_gene: TRBV6-1
d_gene: TRBD2
abundance: few
j_gene: TRBJ2-5
CDR3nt: TGTGCCAGCAGTCCTTACCCACTAGCGGCCCAAGAGACCCAGTACTTC
CDR3aa: CASSPYPLAAQETQYF

v_gene: TRBV28
d_gene: NA
abundance: NA
j_gene: TRBJ2-2
CDR3nt: TGTGCCAGCAGACGACTAGAAGTCACCGGGGAGCTGTTTTTT
CDR3aa: CASRRLEVTGELFF

v_gene: TRBV7-9
d_gene: NA
abundance: NA
j_gene: TRBJ2-1
CDR3nt: TGTGCCAGCACGTATCCGAATGAGCAGTTCTTC
CDR3aa: CASTYPNEQFF

v_gene: TRBV12-3/TRBV12-4
d_gene: NA
abundance: NA
j_gene: TRBJ2-7
CDR3nt: TGTGCCAGCAGTTTTGATCCGAGCTCCTACGAGCAGTACTTC
CDR3aa: CASSFDPSSYEQYF

v_gene: TRBV29-1
d_gene: TRBD2
abundance: NA
j_gene: TRBJ2-2
CDR3nt: TGCAGCGTGGGGACTAGCGGGAACACCGGGGAGCTGTTTTTT
CDR3aa: CSVGTSGNTGELFF

v_gene: TRBV4-3
d_gene: NA
abundance: NA
j_gene: TRBJ2-7
CDR3nt: TGCGACAGCAGCCAAGATCGTACCGTTAATTACGAGCAGTACTTC
CDR3aa: CDSSQDRTVNYEQYF

v_gene: TRBV10-3
d_gene: TRBD2
abundance: NA
j_gene: TRBJ2-5
CDR3nt: TGTGCCATCAGTGAGATCCTAGCGGGGGCTCAAGAGACCCAGTACTTC
CDR3aa: CAISEILAGAQETQYF

v_gene: TRBV6-2/TRBV6-3
d_gene: NA
abundance: NA
j_gene: TRBJ2-7
CDR3nt: TGTGCCACGTCAGGGACCTCCTACGAGCAGTACTTC
CDR3aa: CATSGTSYEQYF

v_gene: TRBV28
d_gene: TRBD1
abundance: NA
j_gene: TRBJ2-1
CDR3nt: TGTGCCGGACAGGGGAAGGGGCACAATGAGCAGTTCTTC
CDR3aa: CAGQGKGHNEQFF

v_gene: TRBV7-2
d_gene: NA
abundance: many
j_gene: TRBJ2-7
CDR3nt: TGTGCCAGCAGCTTGGACGGATACTCCTACGAGCAGTACTTC
CDR3aa: CASSLDGYSYEQYF

v_gene: TRBV28
d_gene: NA
abundance: few
j_gene: TRBJ1-2
CDR3nt: TGTGCCAGCAGTTTAGGACAGCTAAGGACCTTC
CDR3aa: CASSLGQLRTF

v_gene: TRBV4-3
d_gene: TRBD1
abundance: NA
j_gene: TRBJ2-1
CDR3nt: TGCGCCAGCAGCCAAATCGGACAGGTCCGCAATGAGCAGTTCTTC
CDR3aa: CASSQIGQVRNEQFF

v_gene: TRBV7-2
d_gene: TRBD2
abundance: many
j_gene: TRBJ2-1
CDR3nt: TGTGCCAGCAGCTTCGGGACTAGCGGGAAACGGGTCAATGAGCAGTTCTTC
CDR3aa: CASSFGTSGKRVNEQFF

v_gene: TRBV27
d_gene: TRBD2
abundance: NA
j_gene: TRBJ2-1
CDR3nt: TGTGCCAGCACCCACGCGGGGGGGCCTTCCGATGAGCAGTTCTTC
CDR3aa: CASTHAGGPSDEQFF

v_gene: TRBV27
d_gene: NA
abundance: NA
j_gene: TRBJ2-2
CDR3nt: TGTGCCAGCAGTTTATCACCCATCACCGGGGAGCTGTTTTTT
CDR3aa: CASSLSPITGELFF

v_gene: TRBV5-6
d_gene: NA
abundance: many
j_gene: TRBJ2-7
CDR3nt: TGTGCCAGCAGCTTGGGGGCGGGCGAGCAGTACTTC
CDR3aa: CASSLGAGEQYF

v_gene: TRBV4-3
d_gene: NA
abundance: NA
j_gene: TRBJ1-2
CDR3nt: TGCGCCAGCAGCCAAGATGGGACAACAGGCCTCTCGGGCTACACCTTC
CDR3aa: CASSQDGTTGLSGYTF

v_gene: TRBV28
d_gene: NA
abundance: few
j_gene: TRBJ2-3
CDR3nt: TGTGCCAGCAGTCTAGACAGGCCAGATACGCAGTATTTT
CDR3aa: CASSLDRPDTQYF

v_gene: TRBV19
d_gene: TRBD2
abundance: NA
j_gene: TRBJ2-1
CDR3nt: TGTGCCAGTAGTTACTCGGGAGGGTTCGGGAATGAGCAGTTCTTC
CDR3aa: CASSYSGGFGNEQFF